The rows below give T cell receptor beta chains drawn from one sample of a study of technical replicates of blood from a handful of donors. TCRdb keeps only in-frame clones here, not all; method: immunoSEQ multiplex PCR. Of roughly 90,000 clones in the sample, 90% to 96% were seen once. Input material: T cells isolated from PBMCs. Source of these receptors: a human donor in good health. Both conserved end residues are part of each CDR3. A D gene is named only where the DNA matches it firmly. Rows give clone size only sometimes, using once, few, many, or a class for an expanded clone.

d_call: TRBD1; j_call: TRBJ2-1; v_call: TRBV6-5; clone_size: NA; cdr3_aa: CASSFDRGTLNEQFF; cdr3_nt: TGTGCCAGCAGCTTTGACAGGGGCACACTCAATGAGCAGTTCTTC
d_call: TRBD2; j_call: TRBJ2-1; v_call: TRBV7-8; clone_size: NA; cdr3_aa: CASSLGLAGSSYNEQFF; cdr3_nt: TGTGCCAGCAGCTTAGGTCTAGCGGGCAGCTCCTACAATGAGCAGTTCTTC
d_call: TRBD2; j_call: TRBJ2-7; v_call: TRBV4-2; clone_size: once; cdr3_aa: CASSPTSGTYEQYF; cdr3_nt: TGTGCCAGCAGCCCTACTAGCGGGACCTACGAGCAGTACTTC
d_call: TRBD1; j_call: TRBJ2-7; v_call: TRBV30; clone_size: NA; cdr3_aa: CAWSIPDRGYEQYF; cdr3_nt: TGTGCCTGGAGTATTCCCGACAGGGGCTACGAGCAGTACTTC
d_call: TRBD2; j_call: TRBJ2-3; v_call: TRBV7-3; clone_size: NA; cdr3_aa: CASSPGVAGGSDTQYF; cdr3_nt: TGTGCCAGCAGCCCGGGAGTAGCGGGAGGATCAGATACGCAGTATTTT
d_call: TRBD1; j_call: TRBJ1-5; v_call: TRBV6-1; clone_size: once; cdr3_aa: CASSAPGTENQPQHF; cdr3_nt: TGTGCCAGCAGCGCCCCCGGGACAGAGAATCAGCCCCAGCATTTT
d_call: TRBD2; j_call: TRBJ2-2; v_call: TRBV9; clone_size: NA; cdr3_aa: CASSKLAETGELFF; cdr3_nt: TGTGCCAGCAGCAAACTAGCGGAGACCGGGGAGCTGTTTTTT
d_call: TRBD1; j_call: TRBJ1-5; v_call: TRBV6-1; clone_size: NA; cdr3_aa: CASREPGQGLQPQHF; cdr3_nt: TGTGCCAGCAGGGAACCGGGACAGGGACTTCAGCCCCAGCATTTT
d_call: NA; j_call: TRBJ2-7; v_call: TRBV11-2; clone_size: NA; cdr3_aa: CASSLSHGSGYREQYF; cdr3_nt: TGTGCCAGCAGCTTATCTCACGGATCCGGGTATCGCGAGCAGTACTTC
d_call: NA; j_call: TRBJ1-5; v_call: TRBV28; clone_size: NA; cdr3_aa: CASSLGGPQHF; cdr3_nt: TGTGCCAGCAGTCTCGGGGGGCCCCAGCATTTT
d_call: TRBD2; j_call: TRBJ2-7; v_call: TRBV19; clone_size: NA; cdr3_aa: CASSISGRALREQYF; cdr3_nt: TGTGCCAGTAGTATTAGCGGGAGGGCCCTCAGGGAGCAGTACTTC
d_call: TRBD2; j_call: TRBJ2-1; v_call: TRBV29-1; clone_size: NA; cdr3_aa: CSVEGYSGSSYNEQFF; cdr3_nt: TGCAGCGTTGAAGGATATAGCGGGAGCTCCTACAATGAGCAGTTCTTC
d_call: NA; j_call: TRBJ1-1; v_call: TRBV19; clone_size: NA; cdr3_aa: CASSITQGRGLNTEAFF; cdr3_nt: TGTGCCAGTAGTATAACTCAGGGAAGGGGATTAAACACTGAAGCTTTCTTT
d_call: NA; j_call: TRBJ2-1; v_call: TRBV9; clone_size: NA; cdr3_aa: CASSVQGQGFNEQFF; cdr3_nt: TGTGCCAGCAGCGTACAGGGGCAGGGATTCAATGAGCAGTTCTTC
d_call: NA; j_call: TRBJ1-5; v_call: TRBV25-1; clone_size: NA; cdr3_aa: CASSESQVAQPQHF; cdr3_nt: TGTGCCAGCAGTGAATCCCAGGTGGCTCAGCCCCAGCATTTT
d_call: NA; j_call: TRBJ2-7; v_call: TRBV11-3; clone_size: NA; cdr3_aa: CASSHREGKSYEQYF; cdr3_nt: TGTGCCAGCAGCCATAGAGAGGGTAAAAGTTACGAGCAGTACTTC
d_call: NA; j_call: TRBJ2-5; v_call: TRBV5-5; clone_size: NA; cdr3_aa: CASIKDWGGETQYF; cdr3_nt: TGTGCCAGCATAAAGGACTGGGGTGGGGAGACCCAGTACTTC
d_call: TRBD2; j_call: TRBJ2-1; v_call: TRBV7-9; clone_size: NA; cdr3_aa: CASSRLAGGHEQFF; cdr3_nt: TGTGCCAGCAGCCGACTAGCGGGAGGGCATGAGCAGTTCTTC
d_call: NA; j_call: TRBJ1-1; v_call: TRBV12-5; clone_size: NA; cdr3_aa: CASGLVLAGKGAPEAFF; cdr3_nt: TGTGCTAGTGGTTTGGTACTAGCGGGCAAAGGGGCCCCTGAAGCTTTCTTT
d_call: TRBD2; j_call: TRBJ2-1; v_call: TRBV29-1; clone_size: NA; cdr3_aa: CSVALSGRAYGEQFF; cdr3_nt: TGCAGCGTTGCCCTTAGCGGGAGGGCCTACGGTGAGCAGTTCTTC
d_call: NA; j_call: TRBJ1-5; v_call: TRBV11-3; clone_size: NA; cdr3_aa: CASSTRTGRDQPQHF; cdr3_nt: TGTGCCAGCAGCACGCGGACGGGCAGGGATCAGCCCCAGCATTTT
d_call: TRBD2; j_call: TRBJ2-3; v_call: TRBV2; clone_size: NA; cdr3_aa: CASTLAGGITDTQYF; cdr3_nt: TGTGCCAGCACACTAGCGGGAGGAATCACAGATACGCAGTATTTT
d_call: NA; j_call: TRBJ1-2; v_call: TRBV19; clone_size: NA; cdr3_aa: CASSALQGYYGYTF; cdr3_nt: TGTGCCAGTAGTGCCCTTCAGGGGTACTATGGCTACACCTTC
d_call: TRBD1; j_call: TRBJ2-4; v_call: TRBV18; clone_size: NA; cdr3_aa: CASSRVVQGANIQYF; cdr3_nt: TGTGCCAGCTCACGTGTTGTACAGGGGGCAAACATTCAGTACTTC
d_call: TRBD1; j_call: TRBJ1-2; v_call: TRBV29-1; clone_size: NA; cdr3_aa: CSVGRGRDLDYGYTF; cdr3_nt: TGCAGCGTTGGTAGGGGGCGCGATTTGGACTATGGCTACACCTTC
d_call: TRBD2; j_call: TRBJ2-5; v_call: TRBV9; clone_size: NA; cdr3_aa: CASSGSGRRGETQYF; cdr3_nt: TGTGCCAGCAGCGGTAGCGGGAGAAGGGGAGAGACCCAGTACTTC
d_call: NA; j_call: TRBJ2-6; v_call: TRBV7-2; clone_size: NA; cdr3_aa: CASSLARRRQPSSGANVLTF; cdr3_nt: TGTGCCAGCAGCTTAGCGCGGCGTCGGCAGCCTAGCTCTGGGGCCAACGTCCTGACTTTC
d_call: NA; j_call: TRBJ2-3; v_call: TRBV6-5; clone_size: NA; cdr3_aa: CASSYARSTDTQYF; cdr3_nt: TGTGCCAGCAGTTACGCTAGAAGCACAGATACGCAGTATTTT
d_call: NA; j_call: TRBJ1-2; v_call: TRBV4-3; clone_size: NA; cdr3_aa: CASSQAANYGYTF; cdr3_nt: TGCGCCAGCAGCCAAGCGGCTAACTATGGCTACACCTTC
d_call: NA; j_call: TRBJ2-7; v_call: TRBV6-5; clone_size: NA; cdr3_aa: CASSPSGSFTYEQYF; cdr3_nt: TGTGCCAGCAGCCCCTCCGGGTCCTTTACCTACGAGCAGTACTTC
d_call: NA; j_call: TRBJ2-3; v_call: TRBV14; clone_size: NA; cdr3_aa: CASSPDGTSTDTQYF; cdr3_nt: TGTGCCAGCAGCCCGGACGGGACTAGCACAGATACGCAGTATTTT
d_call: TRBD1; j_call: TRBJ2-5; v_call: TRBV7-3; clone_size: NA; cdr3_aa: CASSLLTTGGRDRETQYF; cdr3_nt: TGTGCCAGCAGCTTATTGACCACAGGGGGACGGGATCGAGAGACCCAGTACTTC
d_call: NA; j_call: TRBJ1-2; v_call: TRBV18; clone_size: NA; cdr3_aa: CASSPPSTGFYGYTF; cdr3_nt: TGTGCCAGCTCACCGCCCTCGACAGGCTTCTATGGCTACACCTTC
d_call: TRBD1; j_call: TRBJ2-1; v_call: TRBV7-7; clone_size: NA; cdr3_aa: CASSRDRVGYEQFF; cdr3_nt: TGTGCCAGCAGCCGGGACAGGGTGGGGTATGAGCAGTTCTTC
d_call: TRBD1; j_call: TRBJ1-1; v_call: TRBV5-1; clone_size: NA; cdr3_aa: CASSWGDRGTEAFF; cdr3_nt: TGCGCCAGCAGCTGGGGGGACAGGGGCACTGAAGCTTTCTTT
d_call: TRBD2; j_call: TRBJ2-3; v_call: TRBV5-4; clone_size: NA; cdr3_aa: CASSLAETITDTQYF; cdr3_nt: TGTGCCAGCAGCCTAGCGGAGACAATCACAGATACGCAGTATTTT
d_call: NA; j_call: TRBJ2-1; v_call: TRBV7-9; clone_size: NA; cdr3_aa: CASSEVLATYNEQFF; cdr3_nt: TGTGCCAGCAGCGAGGTACTAGCAACTTACAATGAGCAGTTCTTC
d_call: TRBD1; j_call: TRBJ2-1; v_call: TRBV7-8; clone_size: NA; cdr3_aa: CASSPRQGTSSYNEQFF; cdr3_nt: TGTGCCAGCAGCCCGCGACAGGGAACGAGCTCCTACAATGAGCAGTTCTTC
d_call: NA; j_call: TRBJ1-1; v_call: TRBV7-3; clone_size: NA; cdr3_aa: CASSDGGGQRGAFF; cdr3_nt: TGTGCCAGCAGCGACGGCGGGGGGCAGAGGGGGGCTTTCTTT
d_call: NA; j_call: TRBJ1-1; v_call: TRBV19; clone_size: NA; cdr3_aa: CASSIRGFEAFF; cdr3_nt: TGTGCCAGTAGTATAAGGGGTTTTGAAGCTTTCTTT
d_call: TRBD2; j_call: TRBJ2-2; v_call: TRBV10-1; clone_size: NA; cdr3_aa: CASSLAGDTGELFF; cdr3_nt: TGCGCCAGCAGTTTAGCGGGAGACACCGGGGAGCTGTTTTTT
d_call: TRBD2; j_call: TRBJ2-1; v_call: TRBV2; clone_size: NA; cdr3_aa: CASMWTSGRLVYNEQFF; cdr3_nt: TGTGCCAGCATGTGGACTAGCGGGAGATTAGTCTACAATGAGCAGTTCTTC
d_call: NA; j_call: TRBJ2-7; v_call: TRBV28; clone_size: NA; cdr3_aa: CASSLLGGVIYEQYF; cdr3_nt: TGTGCCAGCAGCCTTCTAGGGGGGGTCATCTACGAGCAGTACTTC
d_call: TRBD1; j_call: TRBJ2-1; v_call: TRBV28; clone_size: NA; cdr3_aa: CASSLNQGAFF; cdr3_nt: TGTGCCAGCAGTTTAAACCAGGGGGCGTTCTTC
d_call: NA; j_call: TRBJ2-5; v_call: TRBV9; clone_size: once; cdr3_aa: CASSEGETQYF; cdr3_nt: TGTGCCAGCAGCGAGGGGGAGACCCAGTACTTC
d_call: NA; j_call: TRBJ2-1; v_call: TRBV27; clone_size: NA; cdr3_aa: CASSWDSSSYNEQFF; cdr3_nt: TGTGCCAGCAGTTGGGACTCTAGCTCCTACAATGAGCAGTTCTTC
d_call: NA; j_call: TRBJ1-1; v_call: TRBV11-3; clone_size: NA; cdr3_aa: CASSLERQAEAFF; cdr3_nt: TGTGCCAGCAGCCTTGAGAGGCAAGCTGAAGCTTTCTTT
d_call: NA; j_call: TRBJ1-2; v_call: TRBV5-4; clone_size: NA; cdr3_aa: CASSRPTGANYGYTF; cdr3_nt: TGTGCCAGCAGCCGACCCACTGGAGCTAACTATGGCTACACCTTC
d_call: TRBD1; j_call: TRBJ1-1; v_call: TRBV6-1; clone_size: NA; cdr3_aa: CASRATGGEAFF; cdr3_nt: TGTGCCAGCAGAGCGACAGGGGGTGAAGCTTTCTTT
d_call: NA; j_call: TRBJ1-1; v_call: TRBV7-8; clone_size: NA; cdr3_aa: CASSPTGLGTEAFF; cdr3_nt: TGTGCCAGCAGCCCCACGGGACTGGGCACTGAAGCTTTCTTT
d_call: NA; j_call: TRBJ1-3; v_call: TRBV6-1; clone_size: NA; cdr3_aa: CASIPYGASGNTIYF; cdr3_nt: TGTGCCAGCATCCCCTACGGAGCCTCTGGAAACACCATATATTTT
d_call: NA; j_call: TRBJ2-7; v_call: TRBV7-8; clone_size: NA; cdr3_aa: CASSLVTVFYEQYF; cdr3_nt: TGTGCCAGCAGCTTAGTAACAGTTTTCTACGAGCAGTACTTC